The source of this T cell receptor beta chain is a study of CD4 T cells in relation to SARS-CoV-2 and coronaviruses. TCRdb's table, derived via immunoSEQ multiplex PCR, lists solely in-frame clones and lacks some. The repertoire holds 65,000 or so clones, with around 93% as singletons. Unexposed donor CD4+ T cells date from about 2011-2018, before the COVID-19 pandemic. In the case of this clone: Its target is unknown.

Germline V gene sequence: CDR1 SGHTA, CDR2 FQGNSA. The CDR3 spans 14 residues. The V end was cut by 5 bases, the J end by 2 bases, with 10 bases between. Study results and caveats: According to naive versus memory sequencing, detected responses are memory recall, not newly primed.

J is TRBJ1-3 and V is TRBV7-2; D call uncertain. This receptor was taken from a human donor in good health. Sequencing was performed on naive CD4+ T cells from PBMCs. Subset denoted: naive CD4+ T cells isolated by negative enrichment. The CDR3, as DNA: TGTGCCAGCAGCCCCAATATTGCTGGAAACACCATATATTTT. Amino acids: CASSPNIAGNTIYF.